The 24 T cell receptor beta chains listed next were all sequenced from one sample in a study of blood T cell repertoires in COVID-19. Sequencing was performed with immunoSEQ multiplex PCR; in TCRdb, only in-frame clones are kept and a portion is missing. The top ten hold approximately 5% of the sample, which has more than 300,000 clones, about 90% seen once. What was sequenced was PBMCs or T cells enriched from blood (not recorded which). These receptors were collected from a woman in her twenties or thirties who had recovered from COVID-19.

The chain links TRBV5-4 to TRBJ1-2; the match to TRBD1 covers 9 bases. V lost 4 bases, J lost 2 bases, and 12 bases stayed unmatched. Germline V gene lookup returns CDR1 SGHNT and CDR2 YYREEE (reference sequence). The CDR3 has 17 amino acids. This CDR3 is CASSPGQGGWLNYGYTF. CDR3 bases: TGTGCCAGCAGCCCGGGACAGGGTGGTTGGTTAAACTATGGCTACACCTTC.

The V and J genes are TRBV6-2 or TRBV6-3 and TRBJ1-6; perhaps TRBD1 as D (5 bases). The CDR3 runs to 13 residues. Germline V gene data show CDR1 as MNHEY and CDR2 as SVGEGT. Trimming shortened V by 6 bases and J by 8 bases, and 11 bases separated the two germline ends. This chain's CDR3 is CASSHGGDSPLHF. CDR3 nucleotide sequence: TGTGCCAGCAGCCACGGGGGGGATTCACCCCTCCACTTT.

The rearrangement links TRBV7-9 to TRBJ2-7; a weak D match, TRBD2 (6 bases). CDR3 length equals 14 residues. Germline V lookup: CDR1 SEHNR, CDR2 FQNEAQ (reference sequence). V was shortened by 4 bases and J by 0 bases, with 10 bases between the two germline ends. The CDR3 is CASSWGVPSYEQYF. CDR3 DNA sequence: TGTGCCAGCAGCTGGGGGGTCCCCTCCTACGAGCAGTACTTC.

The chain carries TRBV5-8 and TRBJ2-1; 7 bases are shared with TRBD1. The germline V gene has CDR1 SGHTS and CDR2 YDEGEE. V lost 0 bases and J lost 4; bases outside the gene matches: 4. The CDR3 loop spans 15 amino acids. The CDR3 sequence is CASSLGDREYNEQFF. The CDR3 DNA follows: TGTGCCAGCAGCTTGGGGGACAGAGAATACAATGAGCAGTTCTTC.

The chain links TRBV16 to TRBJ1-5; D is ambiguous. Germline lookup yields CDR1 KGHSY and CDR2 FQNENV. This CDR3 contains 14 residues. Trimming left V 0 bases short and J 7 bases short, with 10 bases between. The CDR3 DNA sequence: TGTGCCAGCAGCCAATCTTCAGGCTTCCAGCCCCAGCATTTT. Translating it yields CASSQSSGFQPQHF.

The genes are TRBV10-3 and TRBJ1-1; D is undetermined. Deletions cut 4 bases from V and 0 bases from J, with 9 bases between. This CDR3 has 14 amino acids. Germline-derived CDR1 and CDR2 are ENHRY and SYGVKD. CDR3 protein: CAISVGNVNTEAFF. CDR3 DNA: TGTGCCATCAGTGTGGGCAACGTGAACACTGAAGCTTTCTTT.

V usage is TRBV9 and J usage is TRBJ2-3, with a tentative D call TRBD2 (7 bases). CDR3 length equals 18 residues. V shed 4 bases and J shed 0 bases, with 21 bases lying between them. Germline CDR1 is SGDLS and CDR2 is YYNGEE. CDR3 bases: TGTGCCAGCAGCACTACCTTGGGGGGGCTGTTAAGCACAGATACGCAGTATTTT. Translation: CASSTTLGGLLSTDTQYF.

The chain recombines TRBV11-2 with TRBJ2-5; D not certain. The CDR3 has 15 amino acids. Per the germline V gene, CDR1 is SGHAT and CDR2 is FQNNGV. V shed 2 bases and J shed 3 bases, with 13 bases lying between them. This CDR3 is CASSLMGSFEETQYF. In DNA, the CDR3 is TGTGCCAGCAGCTTAATGGGCAGCTTCGAAGAGACCCAGTACTTC.

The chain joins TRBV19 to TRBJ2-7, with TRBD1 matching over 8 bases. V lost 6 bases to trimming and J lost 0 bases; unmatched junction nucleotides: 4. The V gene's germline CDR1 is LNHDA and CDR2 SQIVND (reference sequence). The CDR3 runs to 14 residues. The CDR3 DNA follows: TGTGCCAGTAGCCGGGACAGGAGCTCCTACGAGCAGTACTTC. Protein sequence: CASSRDRSSYEQYF.

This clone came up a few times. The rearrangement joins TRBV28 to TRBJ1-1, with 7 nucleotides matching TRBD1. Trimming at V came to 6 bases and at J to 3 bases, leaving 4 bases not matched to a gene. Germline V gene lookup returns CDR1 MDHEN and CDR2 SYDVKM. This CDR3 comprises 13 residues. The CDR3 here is CASSPQGYTEAFF. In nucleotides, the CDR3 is TGTGCCAGCAGCCCACAGGGGTACACTGAAGCTTTCTTT. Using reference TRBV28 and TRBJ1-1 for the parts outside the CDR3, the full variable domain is DVKVTQSSRYLVKRTGEKVFLECVQDMDHENMFWYRQDPGLGLRLIYFSYDVKMKEKGDIPEGYSVSREKKERFSLILESASTNQTSMYLCASSPQGYTEAFFGQGTRLTVV.

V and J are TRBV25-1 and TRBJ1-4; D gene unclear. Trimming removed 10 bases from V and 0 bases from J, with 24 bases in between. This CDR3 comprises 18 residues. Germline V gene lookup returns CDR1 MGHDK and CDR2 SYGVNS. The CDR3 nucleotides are TGTGCCACCAAACCCGGGTGGGGAGGGTCCGCAACTAATGAAAAACTGTTTTTT. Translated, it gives CATKPGWGGSATNEKLFF.

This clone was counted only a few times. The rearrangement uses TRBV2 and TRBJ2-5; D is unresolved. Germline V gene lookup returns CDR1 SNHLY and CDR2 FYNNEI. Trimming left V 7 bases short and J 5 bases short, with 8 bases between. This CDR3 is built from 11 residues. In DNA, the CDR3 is TGTGCCAGCACCGTCCGGGAGACCCAGTACTTC. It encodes CASTVRETQYF.

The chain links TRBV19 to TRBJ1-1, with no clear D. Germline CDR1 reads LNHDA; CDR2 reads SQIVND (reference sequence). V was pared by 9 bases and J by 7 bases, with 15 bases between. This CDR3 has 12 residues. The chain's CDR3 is CARQRNRVEAFF. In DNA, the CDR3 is TGTGCCAGGCAACGAAACAGAGTTGAAGCTTTCTTT.

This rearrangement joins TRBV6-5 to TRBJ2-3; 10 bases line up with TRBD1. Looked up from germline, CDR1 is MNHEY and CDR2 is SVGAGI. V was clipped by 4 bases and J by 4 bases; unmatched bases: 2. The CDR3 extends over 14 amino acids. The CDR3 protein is CASSSGQGADTQYF. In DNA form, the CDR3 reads TGTGCCAGCAGTTCCGGACAGGGGGCAGATACGCAGTATTTT.

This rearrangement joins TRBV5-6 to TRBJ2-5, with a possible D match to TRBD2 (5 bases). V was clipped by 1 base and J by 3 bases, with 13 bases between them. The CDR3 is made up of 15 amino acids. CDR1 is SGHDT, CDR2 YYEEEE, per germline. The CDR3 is CASSLRSGKKETQYF. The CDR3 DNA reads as TGTGCCAGCAGCTTGCGTTCCGGGAAAAAAGAGACCCAGTACTTC.

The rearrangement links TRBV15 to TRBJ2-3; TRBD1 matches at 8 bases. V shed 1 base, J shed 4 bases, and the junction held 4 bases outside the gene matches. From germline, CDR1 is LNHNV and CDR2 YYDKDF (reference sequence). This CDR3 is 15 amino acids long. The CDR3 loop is CATSRALDRADTQYF. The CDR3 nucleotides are TGTGCCACCAGCAGAGCCTTGGACAGGGCAGATACGCAGTATTTT.

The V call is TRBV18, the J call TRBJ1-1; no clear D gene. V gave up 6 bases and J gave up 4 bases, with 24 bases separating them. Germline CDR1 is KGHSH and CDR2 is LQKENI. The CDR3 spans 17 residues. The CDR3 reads CASSVGGRMVLGTEAFF. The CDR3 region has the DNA TGTGCCAGCTCCGTAGGAGGGAGGATGGTTTTAGGCACTGAAGCTTTCTTT.

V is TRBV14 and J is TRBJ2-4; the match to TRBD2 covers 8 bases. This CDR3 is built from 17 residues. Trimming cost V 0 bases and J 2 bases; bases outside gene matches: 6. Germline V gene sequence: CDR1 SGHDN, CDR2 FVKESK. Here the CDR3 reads CASSQEGRGGSKNIQYF. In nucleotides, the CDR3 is TGTGCCAGCAGCCAAGAGGGACGCGGGGGGTCCAAAAACATTCAGTACTTC.

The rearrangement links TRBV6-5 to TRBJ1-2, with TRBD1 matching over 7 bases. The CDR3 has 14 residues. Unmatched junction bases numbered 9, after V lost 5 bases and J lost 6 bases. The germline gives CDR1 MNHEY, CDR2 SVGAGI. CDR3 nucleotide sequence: TGTGCCAGCAGTAAGGGGGCGCGTGGGGATGGCTACACCTTC. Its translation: CASSKGARGDGYTF.

The CDR3 is CASSQISGLQETQYF. The CDR3 nucleotides are TGTGCCAGCAGCCAAATTAGCGGGCTCCAAGAGACCCAGTACTTC. This chain links TRBV3-1 (or the pseudogene TRBV3-2) with TRBJ2-5; 7 bases are shared with TRBD2. Per germline, CDR1 LGHDT and CDR2 YNNKEL (reference sequence). The ends lost 2 bases at V and 1 base at J; junction bases unmatched: 4. CDR3 length: 15 residues.

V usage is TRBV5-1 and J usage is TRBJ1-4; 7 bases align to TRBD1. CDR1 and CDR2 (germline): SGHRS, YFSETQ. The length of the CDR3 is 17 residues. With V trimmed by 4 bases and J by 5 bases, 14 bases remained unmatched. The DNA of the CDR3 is TGCGCCAGCAGCCAAGACTTACAGGGGTGGGAAAATGAAAAACTGTTTTTT. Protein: CASSQDLQGWENEKLFF.

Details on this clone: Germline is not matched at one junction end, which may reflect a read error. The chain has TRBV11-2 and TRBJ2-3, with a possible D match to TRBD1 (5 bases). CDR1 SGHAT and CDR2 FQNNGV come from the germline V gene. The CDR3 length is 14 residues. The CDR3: CASSLDPQGPAIRF. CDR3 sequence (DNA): TGTGCCAGCAGCTTAGATCCCCAGGGTCCGGCCATAAGATTT. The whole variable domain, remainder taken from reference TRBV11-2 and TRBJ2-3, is EAGVAQSPRYKIIEKRQSVAFWCNPISGHATLYWYQQILGQGPKLLIQFQNNGVVDDSQLPKDRFSAERLKGVDSTLKIQPAKLEDSAVYLCASSLDPQGPAIRFGPGTRLTVL.

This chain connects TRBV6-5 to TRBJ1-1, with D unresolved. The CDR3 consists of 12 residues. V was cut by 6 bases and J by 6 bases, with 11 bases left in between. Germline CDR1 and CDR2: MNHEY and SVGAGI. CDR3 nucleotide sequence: TGTGCCAGCAGCCTTATCAGGTCTGAAGCTTTCTTT. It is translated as CASSLIRSEAFF.

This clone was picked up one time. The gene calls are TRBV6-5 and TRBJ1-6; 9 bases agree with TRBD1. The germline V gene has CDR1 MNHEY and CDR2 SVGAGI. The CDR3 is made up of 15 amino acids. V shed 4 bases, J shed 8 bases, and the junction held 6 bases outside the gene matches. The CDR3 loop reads CASSSTDRGYSPLHF. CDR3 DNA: TGTGCCAGCAGTTCCACGGACAGGGGATATTCACCCCTCCACTTT.